The present entry profiles one T cell receptor (beta chain) with its context. This sample stems from a study of blood T cell repertoires in COVID-19. Authors' analysis steps: Estimation of nucleated cell counts relied on the amplification of reference gene primers. Sequenced by immunoSEQ multiplex PCR; TCRdb stores in-frame clones only, minus some. The DNA gave D and trimming, while V, J and clone size come from that table. The sample includes under 150,000 clones, 70% to 90% seen only once; the top ten take roughly 8%. CDR1 is SNHLY and CDR2 is FYNNEI in the germline V gene. V shed 4 bases and J 0 bases; nucleotides not matched to a gene: 6. This CDR3 spans 18 amino acids.

Material: peripheral blood. J is TRBJ2-3 and V is TRBV2; 14 bases line up with TRBD2. The source of this sequence is a woman aged 55-70 years with COVID-19, enrolled during active disease. CDR3 in DNA: TGTGCCAGCAGTGCGGGACTAGCGGGGGAAACTAGCACAGATACGCAGTATTTT. As protein: CASSAGLAGETSTDTQYF.